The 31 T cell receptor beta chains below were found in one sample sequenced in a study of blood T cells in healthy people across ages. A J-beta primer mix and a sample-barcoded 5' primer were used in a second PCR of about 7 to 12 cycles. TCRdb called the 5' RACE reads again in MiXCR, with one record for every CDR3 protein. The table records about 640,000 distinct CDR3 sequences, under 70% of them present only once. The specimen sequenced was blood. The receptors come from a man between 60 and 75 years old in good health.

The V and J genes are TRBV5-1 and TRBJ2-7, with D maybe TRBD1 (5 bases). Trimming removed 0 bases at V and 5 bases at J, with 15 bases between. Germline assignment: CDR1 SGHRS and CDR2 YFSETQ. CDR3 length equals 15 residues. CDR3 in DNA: TGCGCCAGCAGCTTGGGACAGAACCATCCAGACGAGCAGTACTTC. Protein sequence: CASSLGQNHPDEQYF.

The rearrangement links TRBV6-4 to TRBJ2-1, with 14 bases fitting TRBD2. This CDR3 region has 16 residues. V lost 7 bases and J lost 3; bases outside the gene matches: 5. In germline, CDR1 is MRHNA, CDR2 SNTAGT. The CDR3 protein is CASTGTSGGVYNEQFF. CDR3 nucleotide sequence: TGTGCCAGCACCGGGACTAGCGGGGGAGTCTACAATGAGCAGTTCTTC.

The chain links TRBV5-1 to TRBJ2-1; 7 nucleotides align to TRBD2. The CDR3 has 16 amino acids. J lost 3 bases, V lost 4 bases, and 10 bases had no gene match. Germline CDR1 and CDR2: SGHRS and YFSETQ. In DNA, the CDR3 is TGCGCCAGCAGCCCGGGGGAGGGTAGTTTCTACAATGAGCAGTTCTTC. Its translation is CASSPGEGSFYNEQFF. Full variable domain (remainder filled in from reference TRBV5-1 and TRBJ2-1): KAGVTQTPRYLIKTRGQQVTLSCSPISGHRSVSWYQQTPGQGLQFLFEYFSETQRNKGNFPGRFSGRQFSNSRSEMNVSTLELGDSALYLCASSPGEGSFYNEQFFGPGTRLTVL.

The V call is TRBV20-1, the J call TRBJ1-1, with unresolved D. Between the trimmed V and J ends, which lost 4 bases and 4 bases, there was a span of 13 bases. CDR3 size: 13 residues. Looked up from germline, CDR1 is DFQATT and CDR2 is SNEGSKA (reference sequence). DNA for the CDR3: TGCAGTGCTAAAAACGATCGGGGCACTGAAGCTTTCTTT. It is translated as CSAKNDRGTEAFF.

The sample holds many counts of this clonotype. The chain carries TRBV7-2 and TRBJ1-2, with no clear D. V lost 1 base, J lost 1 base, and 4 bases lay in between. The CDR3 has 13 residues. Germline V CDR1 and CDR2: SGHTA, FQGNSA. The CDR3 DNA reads TGTGCCAGCAGCTTAGGGGTTAACTATGGCTACACCTTC. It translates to CASSLGVNYGYTF.

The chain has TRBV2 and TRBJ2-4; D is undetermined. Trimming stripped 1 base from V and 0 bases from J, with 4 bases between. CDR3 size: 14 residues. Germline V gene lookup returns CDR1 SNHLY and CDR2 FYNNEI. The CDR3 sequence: CASSEGPAKNIQYF. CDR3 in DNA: TGTGCCAGCAGTGAAGGTCCAGCCAAAAACATTCAGTACTTC.

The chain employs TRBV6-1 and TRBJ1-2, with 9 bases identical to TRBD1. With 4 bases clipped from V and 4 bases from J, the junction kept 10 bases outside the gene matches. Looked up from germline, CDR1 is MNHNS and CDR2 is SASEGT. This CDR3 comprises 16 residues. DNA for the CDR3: TGTGCCAGCAGTGTAAACCGGGACAGGGCTTCCTATGGCTACACCTTC. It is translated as CASSVNRDRASYGYTF.

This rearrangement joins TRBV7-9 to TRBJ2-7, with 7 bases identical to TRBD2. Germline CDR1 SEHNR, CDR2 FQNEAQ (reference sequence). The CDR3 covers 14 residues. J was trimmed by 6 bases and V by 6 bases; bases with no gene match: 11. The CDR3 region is CASSLRGEISEQYF. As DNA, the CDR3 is TGTGCCAGCAGTCTTCGGGGGGAGATTTCCGAGCAGTACTTC.

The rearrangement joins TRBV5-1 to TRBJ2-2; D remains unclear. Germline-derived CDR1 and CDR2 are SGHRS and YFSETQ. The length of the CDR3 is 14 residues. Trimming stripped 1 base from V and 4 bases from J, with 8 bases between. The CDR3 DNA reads TGCGCCAGCAGCTTGACAGCTATCACCGGGGAGCTGTTTTTT. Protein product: CASSLTAITGELFF.

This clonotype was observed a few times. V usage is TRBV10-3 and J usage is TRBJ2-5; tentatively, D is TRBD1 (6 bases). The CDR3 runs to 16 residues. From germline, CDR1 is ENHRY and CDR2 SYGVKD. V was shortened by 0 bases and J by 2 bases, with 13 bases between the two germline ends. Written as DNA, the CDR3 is TGTGCCATCAGTGAGTCCGTGGGGGCAATACAAGAGACCCAGTACTTC. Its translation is CAISESVGAIQETQYF.

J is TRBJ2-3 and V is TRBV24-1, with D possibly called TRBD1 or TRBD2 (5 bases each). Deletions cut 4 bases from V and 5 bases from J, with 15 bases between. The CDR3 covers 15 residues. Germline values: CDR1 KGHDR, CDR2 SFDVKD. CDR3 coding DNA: TGTGCCACCAGTGACGGAACGGGGCCCATAGATACGCAGTATTTT. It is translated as CATSDGTGPIDTQYF.

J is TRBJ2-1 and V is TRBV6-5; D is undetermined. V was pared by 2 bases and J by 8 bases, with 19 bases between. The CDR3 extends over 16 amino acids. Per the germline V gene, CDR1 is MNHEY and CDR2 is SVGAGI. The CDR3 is CASSYGSGLRPHEQFF. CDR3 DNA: TGTGCCAGCAGTTACGGGTCGGGCCTCAGGCCCCATGAGCAGTTCTTC.

The CDR3 protein is CASSRPTAGLNEKLFF. The CDR3 bases are TGTGCCAGCAGCCGCCCGACAGCGGGTCTTAATGAAAAACTGTTTTTT. The chain links TRBV7-9 to TRBJ1-4, with D maybe TRBD1 (5 bases). Between the trimmed V and J ends, which lost 5 bases and 4 bases, there was a span of 17 bases. Germline V gene sequence: CDR1 SEHNR, CDR2 FQNEAQ (reference sequence). This CDR3 is 16 amino acids long.

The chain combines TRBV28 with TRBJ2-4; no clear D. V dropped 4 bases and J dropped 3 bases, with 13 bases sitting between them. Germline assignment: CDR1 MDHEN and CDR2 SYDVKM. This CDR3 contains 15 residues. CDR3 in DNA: TGTGCCAGCAGTTCTGGGCTGGGGTTCAAAAACATTCAGTACTTC. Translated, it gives CASSSGLGFKNIQYF. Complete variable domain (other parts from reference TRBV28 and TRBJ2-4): DVKVTQSSRYLVKRTGEKVFLECVQDMDHENMFWYRQDPGLGLRLIYFSYDVKMKEKGDIPEGYSVSREKKERFSLILESASTNQTSMYLCASSSGLGFKNIQYFGAGTRLSVL.

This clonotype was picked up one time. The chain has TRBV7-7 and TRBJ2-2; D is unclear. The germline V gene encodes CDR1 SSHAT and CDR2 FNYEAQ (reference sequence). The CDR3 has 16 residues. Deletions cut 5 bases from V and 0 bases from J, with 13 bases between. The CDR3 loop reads CASSRATQANTGELFF. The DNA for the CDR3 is TGTGCCAGCAGCCGGGCGACACAAGCGAACACCGGGGAGCTGTTTTTT. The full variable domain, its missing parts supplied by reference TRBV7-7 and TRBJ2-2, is GAGVSQSPRYKVTKRGQDVTLRCDPISSHATLYWYQQALGQGPEFLTYFNYEAQPDKSGLPSDRFSAERPEGSISTLTIQRTEQRDSAMYRCASSRATQANTGELFFGEGSRLTVL.

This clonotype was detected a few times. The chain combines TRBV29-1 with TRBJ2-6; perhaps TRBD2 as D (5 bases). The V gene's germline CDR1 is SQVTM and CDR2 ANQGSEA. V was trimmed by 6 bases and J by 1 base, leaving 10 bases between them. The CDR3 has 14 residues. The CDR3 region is CSVDLGSGANVLTF. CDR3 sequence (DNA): TGCAGCGTGGACTTGGGGTCTGGGGCCAACGTCCTGACTTTC. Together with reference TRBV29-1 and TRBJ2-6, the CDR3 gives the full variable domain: SAVISQKPSRDICQRGTSLTIQCQVDSQVTMMFWYRQQPGQSLTLIATANQGSEATYESGFVIDKFPISRPNLTFSTLTVSNMSPEDSSIYLCSVDLGSGANVLTFGAGSRLTVL.

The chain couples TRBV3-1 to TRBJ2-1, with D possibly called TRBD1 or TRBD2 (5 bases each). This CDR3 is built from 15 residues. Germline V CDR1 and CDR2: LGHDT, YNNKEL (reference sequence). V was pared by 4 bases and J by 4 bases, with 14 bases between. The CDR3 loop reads CASSRPGAGYNEQFF. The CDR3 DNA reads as TGTGCCAGCAGCCGGCCCGGGGCAGGGTACAATGAGCAGTTCTTC.

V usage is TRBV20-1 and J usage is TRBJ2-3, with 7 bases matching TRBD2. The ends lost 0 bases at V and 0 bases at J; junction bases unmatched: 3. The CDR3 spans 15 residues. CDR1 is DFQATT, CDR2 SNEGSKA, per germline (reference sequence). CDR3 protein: CSARDPRGSTDTQYF. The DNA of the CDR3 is TGCAGTGCTAGAGATCCGCGGGGGAGCACAGATACGCAGTATTTT.

The CDR3 nucleotides read TGTGCCATCAGTGAGGGGCAGGGCCGGGGAGGCTACACCTTC. Translated: CAISEGQGRGGYTF. J is TRBJ1-2 and V is TRBV10-3; D is possibly TRBD1 (5 bases). V was trimmed by 2 bases and J by 8 bases, leaving 15 bases between them. The CDR3 totals 14 residues. CDR1 ENHRY and CDR2 SYGVKD come from the germline V gene.

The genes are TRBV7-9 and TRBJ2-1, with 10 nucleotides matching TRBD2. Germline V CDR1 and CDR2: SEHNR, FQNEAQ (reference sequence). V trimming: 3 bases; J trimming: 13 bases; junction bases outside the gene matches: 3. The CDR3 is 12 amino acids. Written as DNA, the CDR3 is TGTGCCAGCAGCTTGCGGACTAGCGGACAGTTCTTC. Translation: CASSLRTSGQFF.

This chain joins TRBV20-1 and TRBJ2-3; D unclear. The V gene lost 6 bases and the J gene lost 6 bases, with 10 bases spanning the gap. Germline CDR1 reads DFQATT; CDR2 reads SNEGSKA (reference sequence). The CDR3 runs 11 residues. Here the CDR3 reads CSAPLGDTQYF. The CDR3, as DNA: TGCAGTGCCCCGCTTGGCGATACGCAGTATTTT.

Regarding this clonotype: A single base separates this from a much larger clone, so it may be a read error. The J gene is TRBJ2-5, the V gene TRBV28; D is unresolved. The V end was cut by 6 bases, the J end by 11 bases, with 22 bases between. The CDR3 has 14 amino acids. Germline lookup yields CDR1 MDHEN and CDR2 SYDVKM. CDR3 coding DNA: TGTGCCAGCAGAGGCCCAGAGAGGTGGAATGAGCAGTACTTC. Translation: CASRGPERWNEQYF.

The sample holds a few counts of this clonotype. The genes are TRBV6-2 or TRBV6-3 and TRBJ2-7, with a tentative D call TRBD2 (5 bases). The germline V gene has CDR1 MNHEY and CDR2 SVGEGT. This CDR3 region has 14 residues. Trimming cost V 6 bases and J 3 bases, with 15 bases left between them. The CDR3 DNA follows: TGTGCCAGCAGCCCGCCCCGGGAAGGCTACGAGCAGTACTTC. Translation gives CASSPPREGYEQYF.

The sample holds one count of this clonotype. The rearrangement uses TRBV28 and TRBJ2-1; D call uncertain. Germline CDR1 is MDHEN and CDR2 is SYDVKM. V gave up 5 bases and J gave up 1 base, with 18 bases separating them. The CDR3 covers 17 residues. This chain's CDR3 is CASSGHSPGRSYNEQFF. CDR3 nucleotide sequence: TGTGCCAGCAGTGGTCACTCCCCCGGAAGATCCTACAATGAGCAGTTCTTC.

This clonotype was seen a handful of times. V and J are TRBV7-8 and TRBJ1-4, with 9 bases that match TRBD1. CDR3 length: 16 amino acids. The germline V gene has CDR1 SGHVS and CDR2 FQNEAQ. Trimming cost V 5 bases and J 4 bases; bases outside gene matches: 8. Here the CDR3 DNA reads TGTGCCAGCAGCATGGACAGGGGAGGTCGTAATGAAAAACTGTTTTTT. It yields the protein CASSMDRGGRNEKLFF.

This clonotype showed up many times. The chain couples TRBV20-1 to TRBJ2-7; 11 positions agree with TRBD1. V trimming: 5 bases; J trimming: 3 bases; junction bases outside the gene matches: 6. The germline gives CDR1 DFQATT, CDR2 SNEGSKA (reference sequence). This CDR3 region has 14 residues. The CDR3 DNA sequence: TGCAGTGCTCTGCCGGGACAGGGGGACTACGAGCAGTACTTC. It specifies CSALPGQGDYEQYF.

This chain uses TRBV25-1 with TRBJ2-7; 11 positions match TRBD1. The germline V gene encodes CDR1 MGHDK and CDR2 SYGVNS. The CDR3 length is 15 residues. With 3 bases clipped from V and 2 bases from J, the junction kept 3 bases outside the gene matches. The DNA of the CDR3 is TGTGCCAGCAGTGATCCGGGACAGGGGGCCTACGAGCAGTACTTC. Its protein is CASSDPGQGAYEQYF.

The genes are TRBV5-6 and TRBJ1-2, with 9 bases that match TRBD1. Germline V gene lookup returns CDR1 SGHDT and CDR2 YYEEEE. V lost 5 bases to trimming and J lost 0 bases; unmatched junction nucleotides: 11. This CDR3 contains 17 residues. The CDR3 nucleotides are TGTGCCAGCAGGGCACGTGGGACAGGGCTCACTAACTATGGCTACACCTTC. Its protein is CASRARGTGLTNYGYTF.

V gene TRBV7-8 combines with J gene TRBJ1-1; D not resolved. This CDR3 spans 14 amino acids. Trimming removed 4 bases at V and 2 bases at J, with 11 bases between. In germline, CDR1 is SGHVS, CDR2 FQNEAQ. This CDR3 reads CASSSRLGNTEAFF. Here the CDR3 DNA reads TGTGCCAGCAGCTCACGCTTGGGAAACACTGAAGCTTTCTTT.

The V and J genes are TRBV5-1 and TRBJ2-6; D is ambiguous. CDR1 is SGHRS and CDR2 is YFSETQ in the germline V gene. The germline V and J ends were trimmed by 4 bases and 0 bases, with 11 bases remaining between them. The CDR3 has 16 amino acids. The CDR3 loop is CASSNRQASGANVLTF. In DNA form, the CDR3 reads TGCGCCAGCAGCAACAGACAAGCCTCTGGGGCCAACGTCCTGACTTTC.

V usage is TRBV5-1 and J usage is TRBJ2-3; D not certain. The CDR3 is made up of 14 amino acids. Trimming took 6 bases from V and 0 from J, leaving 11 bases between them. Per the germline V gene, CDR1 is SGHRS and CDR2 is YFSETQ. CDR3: CASTLSDSTDTQYF. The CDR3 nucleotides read TGCGCCAGCACCCTCTCGGATAGCACAGATACGCAGTATTTT.